This entry lists 11 T cell receptor beta chains sequenced from one sample in a study of cytomegalovirus exposure and HLA in healthy donors. Researchers ran the PCR with 60 Vbeta and 13 Jbeta primers. Repertoires were generated with immunoSEQ multiplex PCR, while TCRdb's copy carries only in-frame clones and drops some. Of more than 85,000 clones in the sample, 83% were seen once. Sequencing was performed on PBMCs. The receptors were sampled from a man between 18 and 35 years old in good health and CMV-seronegative.

This clone was seen once. The chain is built from TRBV9 and TRBJ2-1; a possible D gene is TRBD2 (5 bases). V was cut by 0 bases and J by 2 bases, with 9 bases left in between. Looked up from germline, CDR1 is SGDLS and CDR2 is YYNGEE. The CDR3 runs to 15 residues. The CDR3 DNA follows: TGTGCCAGCAGCGTAGACGGAGCGGCCTACAATGAGCAGTTCTTC. It yields the protein CASSVDGAAYNEQFF.

This chain links TRBV30 with TRBJ2-5; a weak D match, TRBD2 (6 bases). The J call may be incorrect, as the DNA end agrees better with TRBJ2-7. Germline loops: CDR1 GTSNPN, CDR2 SVGIG (reference sequence). The CDR3 totals 15 residues. The CDR3 here is CAWSVRERRLYEQYF. CDR3 bases: TGTGCCTGGAGTGTACGGGAGCGAAGACTTTACGAGCAGTACTTC.

The chain uses TRBV10-3 and TRBJ2-5, with D possibly TRBD2 on 5 matching bases. With 0 bases removed from V and 1 base from J, the gap between germline ends came to 12 bases. Germline V gives CDR1 ENHRY, CDR2 SYGVKD. The CDR3 extends over 16 amino acids. The CDR3 spells CAISESGAVLQETQYF. The CDR3 DNA is TGTGCCATCAGTGAGTCGGGAGCGGTTCTCCAAGAGACCCAGTACTTC.

The chain combines TRBV5-1 with TRBJ2-1; TRBD2 matches 7 bases. The CDR3 spans 13 residues. Germline CDR1 and CDR2: SGHRS and YFSETQ. Trimming at V came to 4 bases and at J to 7 bases, leaving 5 bases not matched to a gene. The DNA for the CDR3 is TGCGCCAGCAGCCGCCTGGGGGGGAATGAGCAGTTCTTC. This codes for CASSRLGGNEQFF.

This clone appeared once. Germline and junction disagree at one end, which may indicate a read error. This chain joins TRBV7-2 and TRBJ2-3; 8 bases fit TRBD1. Per the germline V gene, CDR1 is SGHTA and CDR2 is FQGNSA. The CDR3 has 13 amino acids. The CDR3, as DNA: TGTGCCGGCAGGCAGGGGGCTACAGATACGCAGTATTTT. Its translation is CAGRQGATDTQYF.

The chain has TRBV19 and TRBJ1-5, with 10 bases fitting TRBD1. The CDR3 sequence is 16 residues long. V was clipped by 0 bases and J by 6 bases; unmatched bases: 5. The germline CDR1 and CDR2 sequences are LNHDA and SQIVND (reference sequence). The CDR3 reads CASSIDSGTGVQPQHF. CDR3 DNA sequence: TGTGCCAGTAGTATAGATTCCGGGACAGGGGTTCAGCCCCAGCATTTT.

V is TRBV10-2 and J is TRBJ1-2, with no clear D. The CDR3 runs to 19 residues. V dropped 3 bases and J dropped 1 base, with 24 bases sitting between them. Germline V lookup: CDR1 WSHSY, CDR2 SAAADI. CDR3 amino acids: CASSDPESFCGRNNYGYTF. The DNA for the CDR3 is TGCGCCAGCAGTGACCCCGAAAGTTTTTGTGGGAGGAATAACTATGGCTACACCTTC.

The V and J genes are TRBV4-3 and TRBJ2-1; 7 bases are a match to TRBD2. Germline CDR1 and CDR2: LGHNA and YSLEER. The CDR3 extends over 16 amino acids. The V segment lost 2 bases and the J segment 7 bases; nucleotides outside the gene matches: 11. The CDR3 spells CASSQPGLNAANEQFF. In DNA form, the CDR3 reads TGCGCCAGCAGCCAACCGGGACTAAACGCCGCTAATGAGCAGTTCTTC.

The chain joins TRBV5-6 to TRBJ2-7; 9 nucleotides match TRBD2. This CDR3 is built from 14 residues. The V segment lost 4 bases and the J segment 0 bases; nucleotides outside the gene matches: 2. The germline V gene has CDR1 SGHDT and CDR2 YYEEEE. CDR3 DNA sequence: TGTGCCAGCAGCGAGGGACTAGCCTCCTACGAGCAGTACTTC. Its protein is CASSEGLASYEQYF.

The rearrangement joins TRBV7-8 to TRBJ2-7; 12 bases are a match to TRBD2. CDR1 and CDR2 (germline): SGHVS, FQNEAQ. Trimming removed 4 bases from V and 4 bases from J; junction bases left unmatched: 5. This CDR3 is 15 amino acids long. For the CDR3, the DNA is TGTGCCAGCAGCTCGCTAGCGGGAGGGCGGTACGAGCAGTACTTC. This translates into CASSSLAGGRYEQYF.

The gene calls are TRBV15 and TRBJ2-5; D not certain. CDR1 is LNHNV and CDR2 is YYDKDF in the germline V gene (reference sequence). The length of the CDR3 is 15 residues. V shed 5 bases and J shed 1 base, with 14 bases lying between them. CDR3 sequence: CATSSPSALQETQYF. The CDR3 nucleotides are TGTGCCACCAGCTCCCCGAGCGCGCTCCAAGAGACCCAGTACTTC.